Listed here is a single TCR beta chain. Combining iRepertoire HTBI primers with Arm-PCR of CDR3 regions, the authors built TCR beta libraries. Via MiXCR, TCRdb re-called the multiplex PCR reads, giving one row per CDR3 protein. The data contain some 500,000 distinct CDR3 sequences, 15% to 20% of them singletons. Time point in this sample: newly diagnosed GD, antithyroid drugs for less than 3 months. PBMC-derived RNA was used for the TCR library. This entry belongs to a study of regulatory T cells in long-lasting Graves disease. The J segment lost 0 bases and the V segment lost 4 bases, leaving 5 bases of the junction unmatched. Germline values: CDR1 SGHRS, CDR2 YFSETQ. The CDR3 length is 16 residues. Separately, the same data were catalogued under a study of T cells in Graves' hyperthyroidism and ophthalmopathy.

The chain joins TRBV5-1 to TRBJ1-4; 8 nucleotides agree with TRBD1. This TCR derives from a woman aged 35-65 years with Graves disease. This specimen consisted of peripheral blood mononuclear cells (PBMCs), obtained at new diagnosis, from a patient treated with antithyroid drugs. DNA for the CDR3: TGCGCCAGCAGCAGGGGGGGACAGGCAACTAATGAAAAACTGTTTTTT. This sequence encodes CASSRGGQATNEKLFF.